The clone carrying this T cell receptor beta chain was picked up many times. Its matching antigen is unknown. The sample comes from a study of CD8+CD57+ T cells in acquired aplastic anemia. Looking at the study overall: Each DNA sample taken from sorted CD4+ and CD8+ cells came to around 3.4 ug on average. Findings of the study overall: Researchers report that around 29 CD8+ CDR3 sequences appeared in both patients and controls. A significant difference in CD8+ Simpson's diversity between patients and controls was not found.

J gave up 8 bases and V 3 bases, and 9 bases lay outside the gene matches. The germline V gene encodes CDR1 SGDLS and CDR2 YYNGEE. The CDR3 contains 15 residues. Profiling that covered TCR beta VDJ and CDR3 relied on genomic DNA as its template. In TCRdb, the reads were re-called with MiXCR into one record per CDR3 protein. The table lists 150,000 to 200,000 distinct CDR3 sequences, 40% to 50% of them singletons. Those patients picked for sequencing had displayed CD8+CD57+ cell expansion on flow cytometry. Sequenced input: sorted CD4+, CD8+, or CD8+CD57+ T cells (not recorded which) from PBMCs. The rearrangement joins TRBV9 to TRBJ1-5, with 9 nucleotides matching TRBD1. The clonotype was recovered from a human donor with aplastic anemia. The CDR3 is CASSADRGDFEPQHF. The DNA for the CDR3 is TGTGCCAGCAGCGCCGACAGGGGGGACTTTGAGCCCCAGCATTTT. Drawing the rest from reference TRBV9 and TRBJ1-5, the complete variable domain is DSGVTQTPKHLITATGQRVTLRCSPRSGDLSVYWYQQSLDQGLQFLIQYYNGEERAKGNILERFSAQQFPDLHSELNLSSLELGDSALYFCASSADRGDFEPQHFGDGTRLSIL.